The next 2 T cell receptor beta chains were all read from a single sample in a study of T cells in localized non-small cell lung cancer. The table came from immunoSEQ multiplex PCR; TCRdb's copy has only in-frame clones and leaves some out. Among about 54,000 clones, over 80% were seen once, and the ten largest hold roughly 21%. Sequences were derived from peripheral blood, sampled before any cancer treatment. These receptors all come from a female donor older than 55 with stage II squamous cell lung carcinoma.

This clone has only a few counts. The gene calls are TRBV19 and TRBJ1-4; no firm D call. From germline, CDR1 is LNHDA and CDR2 SQIVND (reference sequence). Trimming cost V 1 base and J 7 bases, with 13 bases left between them. The CDR3 has 15 residues. CDR3 in DNA: TGTGCCAGTAGTATAGGAGGAGGGAGAGGTGAAAAACTGTTTTTT. Translation gives CASSIGGGRGEKLFF.

The chain combines TRBV6-5 with TRBJ1-5, with TRBD1 matching over 8 bases. Germline lookup yields CDR1 MNHEY and CDR2 SVGAGI. The ends lost 5 bases at V and 4 bases at J; junction bases unmatched: 4. CDR3 size: 14 residues. Here the CDR3 reads CASSPDRVNQPQHF. The CDR3 DNA sequence: TGTGCCAGCAGTCCGGACAGGGTGAATCAGCCCCAGCATTTT.